The entry that follows covers one T cell receptor (beta chain) sequence. This sample is part of a study of T cells in Graves' hyperthyroidism and ophthalmopathy. Authors of the study amplified TCR beta CDR3 regions from RNA transcripts. HTBI primers were used for first-round RT-PCR of the TCR CDR3. From the multiplex PCR reads, TCRdb called clonotypes with MiXCR, one entry per CDR3 protein. The sample consists of about 360,000 distinct CDR3 sequences, roughly an eighth of them appearing once. Source material for PBMCs was about 10 ml fresh peripheral blood. V dropped 0 bases and J dropped 4 bases, with 10 bases sitting between them. The CDR3 extends over 14 amino acids. Germline CDR1 is SGDLS and CDR2 is YYNGEE.

Sequencing was done on a sample of blood. The TCR originated in a woman under 30 with Graves' hyperthyroidism. V usage is TRBV9 and J usage is TRBJ1-2, with D uncertain. CDR3 loop: CASSVEEGAYGYTF. The CDR3 region has the DNA TGTGCCAGCAGCGTAGAGGAGGGCGCCTATGGCTACACCTTC.